The 25 T cell receptor beta chains listed next were all sequenced from one sample in a study of cytomegalovirus exposure and HLA in healthy donors. Profiling relied on immunoSEQ multiplex PCR, and the TCRdb table lists in-frame clones only, not all of them. This table has about 120,000 clones, 86% appearing once. Sequenced material: PBMCs. The receptors originated from a man aged 18-30 years in good health and CMV-seronegative.

The V and J genes are TRBV23-1 and TRBJ2-7; 8 bases align to TRBD1. TRBV23-1 is an open reading frame whose function is uncertain. There are 14 residues in the CDR3. V shed 2 bases, J shed 2 bases, and the junction held 2 bases outside the gene matches. CDR3 in amino acids: CASSQDRGPYEQYF. For the CDR3, the DNA is TGCGCCAGCAGTCAAGACAGGGGTCCCTACGAGCAGTACTTC.

The gene calls are TRBV7-2 and TRBJ2-5; TRBD1 matches 7 bases. V lost 2 bases, J lost 4 bases, and 4 bases stayed unmatched. The CDR3 has 14 residues. Germline V gene sequence: CDR1 SGHTA, CDR2 FQGNSA. The CDR3 here is CASSLRGRRETQYF. CDR3 nucleotide sequence: TGTGCCAGCAGCTTAAGGGGGCGCCGAGAGACCCAGTACTTC.

This clone has a single count. The V gene is TRBV6-5, the J gene TRBJ2-1; D is perhaps TRBD2 (5 bases). With 7 bases removed from V and 1 base from J, the gap between germline ends came to 8 bases. The germline V gene encodes CDR1 MNHEY and CDR2 SVGAGI. The CDR3 loop spans 13 amino acids. The CDR3 DNA is TGTGCCAGCACCACGGGGTCCTACAATGAGCAGTTCTTC. Encoded protein: CASTTGSYNEQFF.

This chain joins TRBV7-2 and TRBJ2-7, with 12 bases that match TRBD1. CDR3 size: 18 residues. Germline CDR1 and CDR2: SGHTA and FQGNSA. After removal of 5 bases from V and 1 base from J, the junction contained 12 bases not matched to a gene. CDR3 amino acids: CASSIQGTGGAGSYEQYF. CDR3 nucleotides: TGTGCCAGCAGCATACAGGGGACAGGGGGCGCTGGGTCCTACGAGCAGTACTTC. The full variable domain, its missing parts supplied by reference TRBV7-2 and TRBJ2-7, is GAGVSQSPSNKVTEKGKDVELRCDPISGHTALYWYRQSLGQGLEFLIYFQGNSAPDKSGLPSDRFSAERTGGSVSTLTIQRTQQEDSAVYLCASSIQGTGGAGSYEQYFGPGTRLTVT.

The chain has TRBV27 and TRBJ2-5; D is perhaps TRBD2 (5 bases). V lost 2 bases and J lost 6, with 10 bases in between. The germline CDR1 and CDR2 sequences are MNHEY and SMNVEV (reference sequence). The CDR3 loop spans 13 amino acids. The CDR3 is CASSLASRQTQYF. Written as DNA, the CDR3 is TGTGCCAGCAGTTTAGCTAGCCGGCAGACCCAGTACTTC.

This chain links TRBV9 with TRBJ1-3; 10 bases align to TRBD1. This CDR3 has 15 amino acids. CDR1 and CDR2 from the germline V gene are SGDLS and YYNGEE. The trim removed 4 bases at V and 8 bases at J, leaving 9 bases unmatched. This CDR3 is CASSPDRDRGYTIYF. The CDR3 DNA reads as TGTGCCAGCAGCCCCGACCGGGACAGGGGTTACACCATATATTTT.

The chain carries TRBV11-1 and TRBJ2-7; possible D gene TRBD1, 5 bases. Trimming removed 5 bases from V and 5 bases from J, with 10 bases in between. Germline V lookup: CDR1 SGHAT, CDR2 FQDESV (reference sequence). The CDR3 has 12 amino acids. CDR3 DNA: TGTGCCAGCAGCGGAACAGGCGACGAGCAGTACTTC. Its protein is CASSGTGDEQYF.

This clone was recorded only once. The V and J genes are TRBV27 and TRBJ1-1, with D maybe TRBD1 (6 bases). The V gene lost 6 bases and the J gene lost 0 bases, with 14 bases spanning the gap. The CDR3 sequence is 15 residues long. In germline, CDR1 is MNHEY, CDR2 SMNVEV (reference sequence). The CDR3 coding sequence is TGTGCCAGCAGCCGGCGGACAGATATGAACACTGAAGCTTTCTTT. This gives the protein CASSRRTDMNTEAFF.

V and J are TRBV13 and TRBJ2-1; a weak D match, TRBD1 (7 bases). Trimming took off 1 base at V and 8 bases at J, with 15 bases between the two ends. CDR3 size: 15 residues. Germline assignment: CDR1 PRHDT and CDR2 FYEKMQ (reference sequence). The CDR3 nucleotides read TGTGCCAGCAGCTTAGTGGGACAGCGGGTGCATGAGCAGTTCTTC. This codes for CASSLVGQRVHEQFF.

J is TRBJ2-1 and V is TRBV2; 8 nucleotides agree with TRBD2. This CDR3 contains 15 residues. J lost 5 bases, V lost 6 bases, and 9 bases had no gene match. The germline V gene encodes CDR1 SNHLY and CDR2 FYNNEI. This chain's CDR3 is CASSAPGLGNNEQFF. As DNA, the CDR3 is TGTGCCAGCAGCGCACCGGGACTAGGGAACAATGAGCAGTTCTTC. The full variable domain, completed using reference TRBV2 and TRBJ2-1, is EPEVTQTPSHQVTQMGQEVILRCVPISNHLYFYWYRQILGQKVEFLVSFYNNEISEKSEIFDDQFSVERPDGSNFTLKIRSTKLEDSAMYFCASSAPGLGNNEQFFGPGTRLTVL.

V is TRBV2 and J is TRBJ1-2; maybe TRBD1 (5 bases). The CDR3 totals 14 residues. Between the trimmed V and J ends, which lost 2 bases and 8 bases, there was a span of 15 bases. Looked up from germline, CDR1 is SNHLY and CDR2 is FYNNEI. For the CDR3, the DNA is TGTGCCAGCAGTGAATGGGGAGGGGAAGGCGGCTACACCTTC. It translates to CASSEWGGEGGYTF.

CDR3 DNA sequence: TGTGCCAGCAGCTTGGTGAGCCGGGGGGACAATGAGCAGTTCTTC. Protein: CASSLVSRGDNEQFF. The chain has TRBV5-4 and TRBJ2-1, with 7 bases lining up with TRBD2. The CDR3 runs 15 residues. From germline, CDR1 is SGHNT and CDR2 YYREEE (reference sequence). With 0 bases clipped from V and 5 bases from J, the junction kept 5 bases outside the gene matches.

The chain links TRBV15 to TRBJ2-7; D is perhaps TRBD1 (5 bases). The CDR3 spans 14 residues. Looked up from germline, CDR1 is LNHNV and CDR2 is YYDKDF (reference sequence). The V and J ends lost 0 bases and 1 base respectively, with 7 bases between them. The CDR3 region has the DNA TGTGCCACCAGCAGAGATCAGGGATCCTACGAGCAGTACTTC. It specifies CATSRDQGSYEQYF.

This clone was observed a few times. The V gene is TRBV6-5, the J gene TRBJ2-3; D gene unclear. This CDR3 has 13 residues. V lost 1 base, J lost 3 bases, and 5 bases lay in between. Germline CDR1 is MNHEY and CDR2 is SVGAGI. The CDR3, as DNA: TGTGCCAGCAGTTACTGGGCGACAGATACGCAGTATTTT. Translation gives CASSYWATDTQYF.

The genes are TRBV10-2 and TRBJ2-3; D not certain. The V gene's germline CDR1 is WSHSY and CDR2 SAAADI. Trimming removed 1 base from V and 0 bases from J, with 8 bases in between. CDR3 length: 15 residues. CDR3 region: CASSELGRSTDTQYF. CDR3 nucleotide sequence: TGCGCCAGCAGTGAGTTGGGCCGGAGCACAGATACGCAGTATTTT.

V gene TRBV6-1 combines with J gene TRBJ2-3; 7 bases agree with TRBD1. The germline CDR1 and CDR2 sequences are MNHNS and SASEGT. The CDR3 totals 15 residues. The V and J ends lost 6 bases and 4 bases, in that order; junction bases with no gene match: 10. The CDR3 region is CASRKGQTVSDTQYF. The CDR3, as DNA: TGTGCCAGCAGAAAGGGACAGACGGTTTCAGATACGCAGTATTTT.

This clone was observed a handful of times. V is TRBV7-9 and J is TRBJ1-1; TRBD1 might be the D (5 bases). Germline V CDR1 and CDR2: SEHNR, FQNEAQ (reference sequence). Between the trimmed V and J ends, which lost 7 bases and 1 base, there was a span of 25 bases. The CDR3 sequence is 18 residues long. CDR3 region: CASTFRGSPSRGNTEAFF. The CDR3 region has the DNA TGTGCCAGCACTTTTAGGGGTTCCCCATCGCGGGGGAACACTGAAGCTTTCTTT.

The chain employs TRBV27 and TRBJ2-7; TRBD2 matches at 10 bases. This CDR3 contains 14 residues. The trim removed 2 bases at V and 6 bases at J, leaving 4 bases unmatched. The germline gives CDR1 MNHEY, CDR2 SMNVEV (reference sequence). This chain's CDR3 is CASSLTAGGLEQYF. The CDR3 DNA is TGTGCCAGCAGTTTAACAGCGGGAGGGCTCGAGCAGTACTTC.

The gene calls are TRBV7-9 and TRBJ2-3, with no clear D. Germline lookup yields CDR1 SEHNR and CDR2 FQNEAQ (reference sequence). V was clipped by 7 bases and J by 4 bases, with 9 bases between them. The CDR3 runs to 12 residues. CDR3 sequence: CASIIGSDTQYF. For the CDR3, the DNA is TGTGCCAGCATCATCGGGTCAGATACGCAGTATTTT. Using reference TRBV7-9 and TRBJ2-3 for the parts outside the CDR3, the full variable domain is DTGVSQNPRHKITKRGQNVTFRCDPISEHNRLYWYRQTLGQGPEFLTYFQNEAQLEKSRLLSDRFSAERPKGSFSTLEIQRTEQGDSAMYLCASIIGSDTQYFGPGTRLTVL.

The rearrangement uses TRBV5-8 and TRBJ2-3, with TRBD1 as a possible D gene (6 bases). CDR3 length: 16 residues. Germline lookup yields CDR1 SGHTS and CDR2 YDEGEE. With 4 bases removed from V and 2 bases from J, the gap between germline ends came to 17 bases. Written as DNA, the CDR3 is TGTGCCAGCAGCCTATACAGGGCACCCCACACAGATACGCAGTATTTT. It encodes CASSLYRAPHTDTQYF.

The chain carries TRBV5-4 and TRBJ2-1, with D unclear. CDR1 is SGHNT and CDR2 is YYREEE in the germline V gene (reference sequence). The V end was cut by 0 bases, the J end by 7 bases, with 11 bases between. The CDR3 totals 14 residues. CDR3 bases: TGTGCCAGCAGCTTGGCCTCTAGTCTGAATGAGCAGTTCTTC. Its translation is CASSLASSLNEQFF.

The V and J genes are TRBV19 and TRBJ1-4; 8 nucleotides match TRBD1. Germline V lookup: CDR1 LNHDA, CDR2 SQIVND (reference sequence). The CDR3 loop spans 15 amino acids. After removal of 6 bases from V and 8 bases from J, the junction contained 11 bases not matched to a gene. The CDR3, as DNA: TGTGCCAGTAGGGGACAAGGGACAGGTGGGGAAAAACTGTTTTTT. Protein product: CASRGQGTGGEKLFF.

This chain joins TRBV10-2 and TRBJ1-1; TRBD1 aligns across 7 bases. Germline V gene data show CDR1 as WSHSY and CDR2 as SAAADI. Trimming took 0 bases from V and 6 from J; bases not matched to a gene: 4. This CDR3 contains 14 residues. The CDR3 DNA sequence: TGCGCCAGCAGTGAGTCGATGGACAGGTCTGAAGCTTTCTTT. It specifies CASSESMDRSEAFF.

The rearrangement joins TRBV19 to TRBJ1-1; no firm D call. The CDR3 extends over 16 amino acids. With 5 bases removed from V and 1 base from J, the gap between germline ends came to 17 bases. CDR1 is LNHDA, CDR2 SQIVND, per germline (reference sequence). CDR3 residues: CASSGGTPKRNTEAFF. CDR3 nucleotides: TGTGCCAGTAGTGGTGGTACACCAAAAAGGAACACTGAAGCTTTCTTT.

This clone was observed once. The J gene is TRBJ2-1, the V gene TRBV30, with D tentatively TRBD2 (5 bases). Germline CDR1 reads GTSNPN; CDR2 reads SVGIG (reference sequence). CDR3 length: 14 residues. Trimming took 3 bases from V and 4 from J, leaving 13 bases between them. The DNA for the CDR3 is TGTGCCTGGAGCGAGGGTTTGGGGTACAATGAGCAGTTCTTC. It specifies CAWSEGLGYNEQFF.